A single sample gave rise to the 5 T cell receptor beta chains below, sequenced in a study of blood T cell repertoires in COVID-19. TCRdb's copy holds only in-frame clones and misses some; the assay was immunoSEQ multiplex PCR. The sample gives approximately 210,000 clones, about 86% of which show up once; 2.5% to 3% is in the top ten. Material: peripheral blood. These receptors were obtained from a man aged 50 to 59 with active or convalescent COVID-19.

The gene calls are TRBV7-2 and TRBJ1-2, with D possibly TRBD1 on 5 matching bases. CDR1 is SGHTA, CDR2 FQGNSA, per germline. This CDR3 has 15 residues. V lost 2 bases, J lost 3 bases, and 13 bases lay in between. The CDR3 is CASSLSGEGHYGYTF. The CDR3 nucleotides are TGTGCCAGCAGCTTATCGGGGGAGGGGCACTATGGCTACACCTTC.

V is TRBV19 and J is TRBJ2-7, with D possibly being TRBD2 (5 bases). CDR1 is LNHDA, CDR2 SQIVND, per germline (reference sequence). This CDR3 contains 15 residues. Trimming pared 1 base from V and 2 bases from J, leaving 12 bases between. CDR3 coding DNA: TGTGCCAGTAGTATAGCAAGCGGAGAGGCCTACGAGCAGTACTTC. Its protein is CASSIASGEAYEQYF.

The genes are TRBV10-1 and TRBJ2-2; 11 bases map to TRBD2. Germline lookup yields CDR1 WNHNN and CDR2 SYGVQD (reference sequence). V lost 6 bases to trimming and J lost 5 bases; unmatched junction nucleotides: 5. This CDR3 has 15 residues. CDR3 sequence reads: CASSALAGGTGELFF. The CDR3 DNA follows: TGCGCCAGCAGCGCCCTAGCGGGGGGAACCGGGGAGCTGTTTTTT.

This sequence joins TRBV5-4 and TRBJ2-5; 8 nucleotides line up with TRBD2. CDR1 and CDR2 from the germline V gene are SGHNT and YYREEE (reference sequence). Losses at the gene ends were 4 bases for V and 5 bases for J; bases not matched to a gene: 10. The CDR3 loop spans 15 amino acids. CDR3 nucleotide sequence: TGTGCCAGCAGCCCTTCCCGGGGGGGCGGGGAGACCCAGTACTTC. It encodes CASSPSRGGGETQYF. Using reference TRBV5-4 and TRBJ2-5 for the parts outside the CDR3, the full variable domain is ETGVTQSPTHLIKTRGQQVTLRCSSQSGHNTVSWYQQALGQGPQFIFQYYREEENGRGNFPPRFSGLQFPNYSSELNVNALELDDSALYLCASSPSRGGGETQYFGPGTRLLVL.

The chain recombines TRBV7-8 with TRBJ2-1; D gene ambiguous. V lost 0 bases and J lost 4, with 7 bases in between. This CDR3 contains 14 residues. CDR1 and CDR2 (germline): SGHVS, FQNEAQ. This CDR3 reads CASSLAGTYNEQFF. CDR3 nucleotides: TGTGCCAGCAGCTTAGCTGGCACATACAATGAGCAGTTCTTC.